This T cell receptor (beta chain) was found in a study of blood T cell repertoires in COVID-19. Study-level background: Whether acute or convalescent, the COVID-19 samples came from the United States, Italy and Spain.

Per the authors' pipeline: How many nucleated cells were present was estimated from reference gene primer amplification. Profiling relied on immunoSEQ multiplex PCR, and the TCRdb table lists in-frame clones only, not all of them. Clonal size and the V and J genes are those of that table, whereas D and trimming came from the DNA. This table has some 64,000 clones, over 75% appearing once. Trimming removed 8 bases at V and 11 bases at J, with 10 bases between. The CDR3 sequence is 10 residues long. In germline, CDR1 is SGHTA, CDR2 FQGNSA. V and J are TRBV7-2 and TRBJ1-3; D is unresolved. The sample was peripheral blood. This clonotype originated in a man aged 45-65 years with active COVID-19. CDR3 in amino acids: CASGREAIYF. The CDR3, as DNA: TGTGCCAGCGGACGGGAAGCCATATATTTT.